The 21 T cell receptor beta chains in this list originate from one sample, sequenced in a study of cytomegalovirus exposure and HLA in healthy donors. PCR involved 60 Vbeta and 13 Jbeta primers. Sequencing used immunoSEQ multiplex PCR; TCRdb keeps in-frame clones, though not all of them. The table records 200,000 to 300,000 clones, about four fifths of them present only once. The sequencing input was PBMCs. The receptors stem from a woman aged 40 to 50 in good health and CMV-seropositive.

The rearrangement links TRBV6-6 to TRBJ2-7, with 9 bases identical to TRBD2. CDR1 and CDR2 from the germline V gene are MNHNY and SVGAGI (reference sequence). The length of the CDR3 is 15 residues. The junction had 4 bases not matched to a gene; V was cut back by 2 bases and J by 2 bases. The CDR3 is CASSYVASGAYEQYF. CDR3 DNA: TGTGCCAGCAGTTACGTGGCTAGCGGGGCCTACGAGCAGTACTTC.

The V call is TRBV19, the J call TRBJ1-2, with D uncertain. The CDR3 contains 15 residues. Germline V CDR1 and CDR2: LNHDA, SQIVND (reference sequence). The V gene lost 2 bases and the J gene lost 4 bases, with 14 bases spanning the gap. The CDR3 coding sequence is TGTGCCAGTAGTATACCCAGGATACTAGGCTATGGCTACACCTTC. Amino acid sequence: CASSIPRILGYGYTF. The full variable domain, with the rest looked up from reference TRBV19 and TRBJ1-2, is DGGITQSPKYLFRKEGQNVTLSCEQNLNHDAMYWYRQDPGQGLRLIYYSQIVNDFQKGDIAEGYSVSREKKESFPLTVTSAQKNPTAFYLCASSIPRILGYGYTFGSGTRLTVV.

The chain uses TRBV7-2 and TRBJ2-3, with 12 bases matching TRBD2. This CDR3 contains 17 residues. Germline V lookup: CDR1 SGHTA, CDR2 FQGNSA. V lost 1 base to trimming and J lost 4 bases; unmatched junction nucleotides: 6. CDR3 nucleotides: TGTGCCAGCAGCTTAGATCGGGCTAGCGGGGGGGCAGATACGCAGTATTTT. It encodes CASSLDRASGGADTQYF.

In this sample, this clone turned up a few times. The chain has TRBV7-3 and TRBJ2-2, with TRBD1 matching 9 bases. The germline V gene encodes CDR1 SGHTA and CDR2 FQGTGA. J gave up 3 bases and V 5 bases, and 4 bases lay outside the gene matches. CDR3 size: 15 residues. DNA of the CDR3: TGTGCCAGCAGCAAACAGGGGGCGGACACCGGGGAGCTGTTTTTT. This sequence encodes CASSKQGADTGELFF.

This rearrangement joins TRBV5-6 to TRBJ1-2; D is unclear. The CDR3 covers 14 residues. Trimming removed 1 base at V and 4 bases at J, with 11 bases between. Germline-derived CDR1 and CDR2 are SGHDT and YYEEEE. CDR3: CASSLFEQPYGYTF. Here the CDR3 DNA reads TGTGCCAGCAGCTTGTTCGAACAGCCCTATGGCTACACCTTC.

The rearrangement uses TRBV5-4 and TRBJ1-2; 7 bases align to TRBD1. This CDR3 is 15 amino acids long. V shed 2 bases, J shed 2 bases, and the junction held 6 bases outside the gene matches. CDR1 and CDR2 (germline): SGHNT, YYREEE (reference sequence). The CDR3 protein is CASSLRQGGNYGYTF. As DNA, the CDR3 is TGTGCCAGCAGCTTAAGGCAGGGGGGAAACTATGGCTACACCTTC.

The V gene is TRBV27, the J gene TRBJ1-3; D call uncertain. V shed 11 bases and J shed 5 bases, with 22 bases lying between them. CDR1 is MNHEY and CDR2 is SMNVEV in the germline V gene (reference sequence). This CDR3 comprises 15 residues. The CDR3 DNA reads TGTGCCCCACCAGGAGTGCGGGCGTGGAGAAACACCATATATTTT. Encoded protein: CAPPGVRAWRNTIYF.

With regard to this clone: Mismatch with germline at one junction end may stem from a read error. This chain links TRBV10-3 with TRBJ1-4; a weak D match, TRBD1 (5 bases). The CDR3 spans 15 residues. Germline lookup yields CDR1 ENHRY and CDR2 SYGVKD. The CDR3 nucleotides are TGTGCCACCAGTCCGGGGGTAGAAACTAATGAAAAACTGTTTTTT. Protein: CATSPGVETNEKLFF.

The rearrangement joins TRBV9 to TRBJ2-6, with 8 positions matching TRBD2. CDR3 length: 18 residues. Losses at the gene ends were 4 bases for V and 0 bases for J; bases not matched to a gene: 9. Germline assignment: CDR1 SGDLS and CDR2 YYNGEE. This CDR3 is CASSINRAGGSGANVLTF. In DNA, the CDR3 is TGTGCCAGCAGCATCAATCGGGCGGGGGGCTCTGGGGCCAACGTCCTGACTTTC. The full variable domain, its missing parts supplied by reference TRBV9 and TRBJ2-6, is DSGVTQTPKHLITATGQRVTLRCSPRSGDLSVYWYQQSLDQGLQFLIQYYNGEERAKGNILERFSAQQFPDLHSELNLSSLELGDSALYFCASSINRAGGSGANVLTFGAGSRLTVL.

This sequence joins TRBV7-2 and TRBJ1-4, with D maybe TRBD1 (6 bases). Germline V CDR1 and CDR2: SGHTA, FQGNSA. Trimming shortened V by 1 base and J by 3 bases, and 9 bases separated the two germline ends. This CDR3 spans 15 amino acids. The CDR3 nucleotides read TGTGCCAGCAGCTTAGAAGGGGGATCTAATGAAAAACTGTTTTTT. It codes for CASSLEGGSNEKLFF.

As concerns this clone: This same CDR3 is encoded by further DNA sequences in the sample. The rearrangement uses TRBV7-2 and TRBJ1-2; no clear D gene. The length of the CDR3 is 13 residues. The germline gives CDR1 SGHTA, CDR2 FQGNSA. V lost 5 bases to trimming and J lost 2 bases, with 9 bases between them. The CDR3 sequence: CASSQTGNYGYTF. The CDR3 coding sequence is TGTGCCAGCAGCCAAACGGGGAACTATGGCTACACCTTC. Combining the CDR3 with reference TRBV7-2 and TRBJ1-2 gives the whole variable domain GAGVSQSPSNKVTEKGKDVELRCDPISGHTALYWYRQSLGQGLEFLIYFQGNSAPDKSGLPSDRFSAERTGGSVSTLTIQRTQQEDSAVYLCASSQTGNYGYTFGSGTRLTVV.

CDR3: CASSQSSRSPPPYEQYF. CDR3 nucleotides: TGCGCCAGCAGTCAATCGTCCAGGTCCCCTCCACCCTACGAGCAGTACTTC. V and J are TRBV23-1 and TRBJ2-7; D not certain. TRBV23-1 is flagged as an ORF with uncertain function. The CDR3 is 17 residues long. V dropped 0 bases and J dropped 2 bases, with 17 bases sitting between them.

The genes are TRBV5-8 and TRBJ2-7; TRBD1 is a possible D gene (6 bases). Germline V gene sequence: CDR1 SGHTS, CDR2 YDEGEE. CDR3 length equals 14 residues. The V end lost 4 bases, the J end lost 5 bases, and 16 bases lay between the germline ends. CDR3 nucleotides: TGTGCCAGCAGCCTCTACAGGGTCCCCAACGAGCAGTACTTC. Translating it yields CASSLYRVPNEQYF.

The chain carries TRBV5-6 and TRBJ2-5; D perhaps matches TRBD2 (6 bases). Trimming shortened V by 4 bases and J by 4 bases, and 17 bases separated the two germline ends. CDR3 length: 15 residues. CDR1 is SGHDT and CDR2 is YYEEEE in the germline V gene. CDR3 region: CASSPLGGGGETQYF. CDR3 sequence (DNA): TGTGCCAGCAGCCCCCTCGGGGGAGGAGGAGAGACCCAGTACTTC.

In regard to this clone: The junction differs from germline at one of its ends, possibly a read error. The gene calls are TRBV7-9 and TRBJ1-5, with 8 bases aligning to TRBD1. The CDR3 is made up of 17 amino acids. Germline V CDR1 and CDR2: SEHNR, FQNEAQ (reference sequence). CDR3: CSSSQHPRQGLGQPQHF. CDR3 bases: TGTTCCAGCAGCCAACACCCCAGACAGGGGCTGGGACAGCCCCAGCATTTT.

This chain links TRBV20-1 with TRBJ2-7, with 8 nucleotides matching TRBD2. Germline V gives CDR1 DFQATT, CDR2 SNEGSKA (reference sequence). CDR3 size: 11 residues. The trim removed 5 bases at V and 4 bases at J, leaving 1 base unmatched. CDR3 loop: CSASSGYEQYF. In nucleotides, the CDR3 is TGCAGTGCTTCTAGCGGGTACGAGCAGTACTTC.

J is TRBJ2-3 and V is TRBV5-1; 12 nucleotides align to TRBD2. The length of the CDR3 is 17 residues. Germline V gene lookup returns CDR1 SGHRS and CDR2 YFSETQ. Trimming took 0 bases from V and 0 from J; bases not matched to a gene: 2. CDR3 DNA sequence: TGCGCCAGCAGCTTGGATGGACTAGCGGGAAGCACAGATACGCAGTATTTT. Translation gives CASSLDGLAGSTDTQYF.

A few counts support this clone. The V gene is TRBV7-2, the J gene TRBJ2-7; D perhaps matches TRBD1 (5 bases). Germline loops: CDR1 SGHTA, CDR2 FQGNSA. V was clipped by 2 bases and J by 4 bases, with 9 bases between them. The CDR3 is made up of 13 amino acids. CDR3 DNA sequence: TGTGCCAGCAGCTTACCAGGGTGGTACGAGCAGTACTTC. It encodes CASSLPGWYEQYF.

The chain couples TRBV7-2 to TRBJ1-2; D is uncertain. V was clipped by 4 bases and J by 8 bases, with 14 bases between them. CDR3 length: 13 residues. The germline V gene encodes CDR1 SGHTA and CDR2 FQGNSA. The CDR3 sequence is CASSSHVPGGYTF. The CDR3 nucleotides are TGTGCCAGCAGCTCACATGTCCCGGGGGGCTACACCTTC. Supplemented by reference TRBV7-2 and TRBJ1-2, the full variable domain reads GAGVSQSPSNKVTEKGKDVELRCDPISGHTALYWYRQSLGQGLEFLIYFQGNSAPDKSGLPSDRFSAERTGGSVSTLTIQRTQQEDSAVYLCASSSHVPGGYTFGSGTRLTVV.

The rearrangement links TRBV5-4 to TRBJ1-2; 7 bases are shared with TRBD1. This CDR3 comprises 16 residues. V gave up 3 bases and J gave up 6 bases; unmatched junction bases: 14. Germline values: CDR1 SGHNT, CDR2 YYREEE (reference sequence). The CDR3 nucleotides are TGTGCCAGCAGCTCACCCCTTATGACAGGGAATAATGGCTACACCTTC. Protein product: CASSSPLMTGNNGYTF.

J is TRBJ1-2 and V is TRBV6-1; TRBD1 aligns across 9 bases. V trimming: 3 bases; J trimming: 0 bases; junction bases outside the gene matches: 5. Looked up from germline, CDR1 is MNHNS and CDR2 is SASEGT. This CDR3 is built from 16 residues. The CDR3 nucleotides read TGTGCCAGCAGTGATTTGGGACAGGGCTCTAACTATGGCTACACCTTC. Its protein product is CASSDLGQGSNYGYTF.